The T cell receptor beta chain described here comes from a study of T cell responses to AZD1222 COVID-19 vaccine. Study-wide results and caveats: Of spike-specific TCRs, nearly half reportedly target regions left unmutated in variants. Clonal diversity was possibly underestimated; the donors were predominantly white British and more often female. Only after the peak T cell response were repertoires sampled. Baseline seropositivity characterized only 5 to 7 AZD1222 recipients.

V lost 0 bases to trimming and J lost 4 bases; unmatched junction nucleotides: 4. Germline V gene data show CDR1 as MNHEY and CDR2 as SVGAGI. The CDR3 is 15 residues long. Comment on this clone: As yet, its antigen is unknown.

TCRdb's copy holds only in-frame clones and misses some; the assay was immunoSEQ multiplex PCR. The table includes approximately 77,000 clones, 92% detected once. The source of this sequence is an adult in good health. This chain links TRBV6-5 with TRBJ2-7; 9 positions agree with TRBD1. The sequencing used peripheral blood, collected on day 0 of MenACWY control vaccination. This CDR3 reads CASSYSGTGKYEQYF. The CDR3 nucleotides are TGTGCCAGCAGTTACTCCGGGACAGGGAAGTACGAGCAGTACTTC.